This entry concerns a single T cell receptor (beta chain). This table comes from immunoSEQ multiplex PCR, and its TCRdb copy is limited to in-frame clones, with some not included. The sample contains roughly 130,000 clones, just under 95% of which appear only once. The sample belongs to a study of control samples from healthy donors and cancer patients. J gave up 4 bases and V 2 bases, and 8 bases lay outside the gene matches. There are 16 residues in the CDR3. Germline V gives CDR1 WNHNN, CDR2 SYGVQD (reference sequence). The clonotype comes from a man aged 25 to 45 in good health. The sample consisted of blood. The chain joins TRBV10-1 to TRBJ2-3, with 8 positions matching TRBD2. The CDR3 bases are TGCGCCAGCAGTGAGGGGCTTGGAGCGGGGGCAGATACGCAGTATTTT. Translated: CASSEGLGAGADTQYF.